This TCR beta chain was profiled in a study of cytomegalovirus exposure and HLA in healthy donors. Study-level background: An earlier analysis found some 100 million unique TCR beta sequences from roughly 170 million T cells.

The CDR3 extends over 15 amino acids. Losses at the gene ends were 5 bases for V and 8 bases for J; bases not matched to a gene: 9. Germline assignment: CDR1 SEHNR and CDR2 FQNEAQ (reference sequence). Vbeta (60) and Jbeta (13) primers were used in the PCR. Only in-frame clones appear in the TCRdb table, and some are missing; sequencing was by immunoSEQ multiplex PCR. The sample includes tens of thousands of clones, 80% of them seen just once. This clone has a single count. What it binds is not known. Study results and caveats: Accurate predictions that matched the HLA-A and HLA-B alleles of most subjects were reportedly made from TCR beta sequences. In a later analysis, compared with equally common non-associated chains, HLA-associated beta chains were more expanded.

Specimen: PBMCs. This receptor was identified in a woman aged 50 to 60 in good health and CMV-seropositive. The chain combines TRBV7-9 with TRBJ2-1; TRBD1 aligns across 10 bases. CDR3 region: CASSRRQGAIDEQFF. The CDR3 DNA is TGTGCCAGCAGCCGTAGACAGGGGGCAATCGATGAGCAGTTCTTC.